The entry that follows covers one T cell receptor beta chain sequence. Its specificity is not known. A universal primer site came from template switching; cDNA carried unique molecular identifiers. Using its own MiXCR run on the 5' RACE reads, TCRdb lists one record per CDR3 protein. Seen here are some 690,000 distinct CDR3 sequences, approximately 21% observed once, and the top ten hold roughly 4%. The data derive from a study of identical twins. Study-level findings and limits: Within cord blood, abundant beta clonotypes carried fewer insertions, but memory repertoires showed no such trend.

CDR3 size: 14 residues. V lost 7 bases, J lost 6 bases, and 17 bases lay in between. This sample was also put to use in a study of T cells expressing NK-cell markers. Per that paper: Dominant NKG2C+ clonotypes accounted for about 1.0-8% of CD8+ T cells in a handful of donors. Once again these clonotypes came out on top in the CD3+CD56-NKG2C+ fraction of a few donors.

The receptor was derived from a woman younger than 30 in good health. Sequenced input: PBMCs. The chain couples TRBV12-3 or TRBV12-4 to TRBJ2-3, with unresolved D. In DNA, the CDR3 is TGTGCCAGCAAAGACCCAAGCAGGTCGGATACGCAGTATTTT. It translates to CASKDPSRSDTQYF.